The clone carrying this T cell receptor (beta chain) was detected once. Running of the assay took place at deep level. Genomic DNA belonging to each subset was distributed in equal measure over several immunoSEQ plates. Sequenced by immunoSEQ multiplex PCR; TCRdb stores in-frame clones only, minus some. The sample contains about 510,000 clones, 75% to 85% of which appear only once. There are 16 residues in the CDR3. This sample was included in a study of shared clonotypes between healthy human individuals. V gene TRBV21-1 combines with J gene TRBJ2-7. TRBV21-1 is assigned pseudogene status. This receptor was taken from a woman between 40 and 50 years old in good health. Some clones in this sample may be carry-over from other donors' samples. Sequencing was performed on PBMCs. The CDR3: CASSKEVRERDYEQYF. The DNA for the CDR3 is TGTGCCAGCAGCAAAGAGGTCAGAGAAAGAGATTACGAGCAGTACTTC.